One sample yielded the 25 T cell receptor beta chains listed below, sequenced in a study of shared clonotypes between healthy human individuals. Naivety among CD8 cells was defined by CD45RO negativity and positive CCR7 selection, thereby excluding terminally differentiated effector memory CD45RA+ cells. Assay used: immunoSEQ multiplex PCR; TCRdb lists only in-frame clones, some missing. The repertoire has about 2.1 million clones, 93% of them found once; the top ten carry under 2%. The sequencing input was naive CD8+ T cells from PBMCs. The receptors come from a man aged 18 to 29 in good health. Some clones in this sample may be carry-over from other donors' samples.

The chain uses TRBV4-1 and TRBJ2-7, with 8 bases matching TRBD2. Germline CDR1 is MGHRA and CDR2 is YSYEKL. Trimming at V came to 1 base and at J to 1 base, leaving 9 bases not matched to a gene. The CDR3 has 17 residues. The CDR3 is CASSQGLSGMRSYEQYF. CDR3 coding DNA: TGCGCCAGCAGCCAAGGACTTAGCGGGATGAGGTCCTACGAGCAGTACTTC.

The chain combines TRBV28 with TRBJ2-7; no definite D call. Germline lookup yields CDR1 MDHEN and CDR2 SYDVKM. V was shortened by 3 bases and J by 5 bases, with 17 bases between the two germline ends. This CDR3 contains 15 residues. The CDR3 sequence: CASSFPRRVRNEQYF. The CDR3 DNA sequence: TGTGCCAGCAGTTTCCCTAGAAGGGTTCGGAACGAGCAGTACTTC.

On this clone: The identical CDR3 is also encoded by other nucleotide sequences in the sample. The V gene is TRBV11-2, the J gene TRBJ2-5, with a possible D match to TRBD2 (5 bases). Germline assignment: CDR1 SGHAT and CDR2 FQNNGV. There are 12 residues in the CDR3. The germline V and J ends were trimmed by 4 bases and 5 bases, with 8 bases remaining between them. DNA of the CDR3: TGTGCCAGCAGCTCCCGCGGGGAGACCCAGTACTTC. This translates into CASSSRGETQYF.

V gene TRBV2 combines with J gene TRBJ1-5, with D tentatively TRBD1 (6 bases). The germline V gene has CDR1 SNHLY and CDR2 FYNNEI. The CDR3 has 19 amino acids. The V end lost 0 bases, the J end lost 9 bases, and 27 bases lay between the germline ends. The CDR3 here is CASSEARGRGPTFEPPQHF. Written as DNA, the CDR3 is TGTGCCAGCAGTGAAGCGCGCGGCAGGGGACCCACCTTTGAACCGCCCCAGCATTTT.

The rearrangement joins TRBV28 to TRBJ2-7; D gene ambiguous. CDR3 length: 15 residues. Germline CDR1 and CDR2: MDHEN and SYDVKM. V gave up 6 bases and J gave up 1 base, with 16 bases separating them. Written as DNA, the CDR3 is TGTGCCAGCAGGTACGACGGATCAATTTCCTACGAGCAGTACTTC. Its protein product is CASRYDGSISYEQYF.

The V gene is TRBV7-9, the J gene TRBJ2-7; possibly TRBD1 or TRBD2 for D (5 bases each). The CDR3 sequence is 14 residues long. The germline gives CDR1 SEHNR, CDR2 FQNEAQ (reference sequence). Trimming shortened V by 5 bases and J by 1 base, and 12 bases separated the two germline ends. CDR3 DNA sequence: TGTGCCAGCAGCCACGGTGGGGGATCCTACGAGCAGTACTTC. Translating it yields CASSHGGGSYEQYF.

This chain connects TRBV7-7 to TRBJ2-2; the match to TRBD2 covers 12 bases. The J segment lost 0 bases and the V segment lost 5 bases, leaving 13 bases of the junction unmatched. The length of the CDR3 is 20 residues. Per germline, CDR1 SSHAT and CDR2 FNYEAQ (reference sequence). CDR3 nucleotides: TGTGCCAGCAGCGGAGGTGCGGGGACTAGCGGGCCTGCGAACACCGGGGAGCTGTTTTTT. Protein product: CASSGGAGTSGPANTGELFF.

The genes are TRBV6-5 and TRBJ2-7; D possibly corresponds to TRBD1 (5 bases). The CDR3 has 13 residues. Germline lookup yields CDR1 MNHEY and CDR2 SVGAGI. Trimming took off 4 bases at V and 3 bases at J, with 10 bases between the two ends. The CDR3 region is CASSFYTGYEQYF. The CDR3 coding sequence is TGTGCCAGCAGTTTCTACACAGGCTACGAGCAGTACTTC.

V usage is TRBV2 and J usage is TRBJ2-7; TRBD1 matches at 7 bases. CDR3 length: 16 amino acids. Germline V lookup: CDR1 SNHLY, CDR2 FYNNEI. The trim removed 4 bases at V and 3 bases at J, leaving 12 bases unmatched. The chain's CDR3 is CASSGGRGTDSYEQYF. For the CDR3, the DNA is TGTGCCAGCAGTGGGGGCCGTGGGACAGATAGCTACGAGCAGTACTTC.

Here the CDR3 reads CASSSHRENTEAFF. As DNA, the CDR3 is TGCGCCAGCAGCTCACACAGGGAGAACACTGAAGCTTTCTTT. V is TRBV5-1 and J is TRBJ1-1; possibly TRBD1 for D (6 bases). Germline loops: CDR1 SGHRS, CDR2 YFSETQ. The CDR3 has 14 amino acids. Trimming took 3 bases from V and 1 from J, leaving 10 bases between them.

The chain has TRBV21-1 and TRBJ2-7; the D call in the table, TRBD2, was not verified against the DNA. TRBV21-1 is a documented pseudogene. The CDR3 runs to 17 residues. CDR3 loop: CASSKFAPGLASHEQYF. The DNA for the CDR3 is TGTGCCAGCAGCAAATTTGCTCCGGGACTAGCTTCCCACGAGCAGTACTTC.

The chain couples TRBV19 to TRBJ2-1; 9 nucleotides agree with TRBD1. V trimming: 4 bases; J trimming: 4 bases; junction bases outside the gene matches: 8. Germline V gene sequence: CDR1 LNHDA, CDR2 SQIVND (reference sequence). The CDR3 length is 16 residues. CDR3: CASSRLRQGVYNEQFF. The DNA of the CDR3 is TGTGCCAGTAGTAGACTCCGACAGGGGGTGTACAATGAGCAGTTCTTC.

In nucleotides, the CDR3 is TGTGCCAGCAGTGAACCGAGGTCCGGGGCCAACGTCCTGACTTTC. Translated: CASSEPRSGANVLTF. The rearrangement uses TRBV6-1 and TRBJ2-6; D not certain. Trimming shortened V by 2 bases and J by 4 bases, and 9 bases separated the two germline ends. The CDR3 has 15 residues. Germline V lookup: CDR1 MNHNS, CDR2 SASEGT.

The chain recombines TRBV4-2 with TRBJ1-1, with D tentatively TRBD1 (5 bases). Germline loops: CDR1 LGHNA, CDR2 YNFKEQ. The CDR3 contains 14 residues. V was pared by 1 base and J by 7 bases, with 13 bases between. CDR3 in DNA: TGTGCCAGCAGCCAAGGGCGGGACGTGGGTGAAGCTTTCTTT. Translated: CASSQGRDVGEAFF.

For the CDR3, the DNA is TGTGCCAGCAGCCCGGGACAGGGGGCGACCGCTGAAGCTTTCTTT. It codes for CASSPGQGATAEAFF. The chain combines TRBV7-9 with TRBJ1-1, with TRBD1 matching 12 bases. V was clipped by 5 bases and J by 6 bases; unmatched bases: 7. The CDR3 length is 15 residues. In germline, CDR1 is SEHNR, CDR2 FQNEAQ (reference sequence).

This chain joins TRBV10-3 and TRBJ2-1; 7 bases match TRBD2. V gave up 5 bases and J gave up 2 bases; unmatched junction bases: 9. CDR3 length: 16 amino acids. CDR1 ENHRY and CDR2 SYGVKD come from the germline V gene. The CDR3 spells CAISQKRDLTYNEQFF. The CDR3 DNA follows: TGTGCCATCAGTCAAAAGCGGGACCTCACCTACAATGAGCAGTTCTTC.

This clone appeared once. Written as DNA, the CDR3 is TGTGCCAGCAGTTTAGAGCAGGGCCAGACTGAAGCTTTCTTT. As protein: CASSLEQGQTEAFF. The chain joins TRBV28 to TRBJ1-1; D perhaps matches TRBD1 (5 bases). V lost 2 bases and J lost 5, with 12 bases in between. CDR1 is MDHEN and CDR2 is SYDVKM in the germline V gene. The CDR3 extends over 14 amino acids.

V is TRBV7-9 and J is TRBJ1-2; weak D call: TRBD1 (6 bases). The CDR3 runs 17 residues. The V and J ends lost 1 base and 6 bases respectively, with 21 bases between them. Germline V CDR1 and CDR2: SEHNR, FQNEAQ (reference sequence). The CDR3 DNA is TGTGCCAGCAGCTTAGAACCCCCGGCAGGGGAGTATAATGGCTACACCTTC. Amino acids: CASSLEPPAGEYNGYTF.

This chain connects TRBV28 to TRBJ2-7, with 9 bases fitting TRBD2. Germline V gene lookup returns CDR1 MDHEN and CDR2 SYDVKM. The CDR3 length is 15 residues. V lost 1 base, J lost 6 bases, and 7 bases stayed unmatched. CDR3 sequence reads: CASSLSREGMGEQYF. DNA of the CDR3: TGTGCCAGCAGTTTATCGCGGGAGGGTATGGGCGAGCAGTACTTC.

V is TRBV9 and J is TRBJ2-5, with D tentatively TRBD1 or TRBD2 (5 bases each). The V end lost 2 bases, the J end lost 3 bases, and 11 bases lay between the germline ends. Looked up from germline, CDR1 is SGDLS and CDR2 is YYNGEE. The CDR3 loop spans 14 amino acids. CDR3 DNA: TGTGCCAGCAGCGTCGACGGGGCTGAAGAGACCCAGTACTTC. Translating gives CASSVDGAEETQYF.

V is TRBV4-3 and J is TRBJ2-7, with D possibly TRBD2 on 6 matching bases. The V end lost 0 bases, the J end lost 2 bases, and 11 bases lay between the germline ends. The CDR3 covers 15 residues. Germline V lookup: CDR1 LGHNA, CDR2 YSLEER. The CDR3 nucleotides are TGCGCCAGCAGCCAAGATCGATCGGGGGCCTACGAGCAGTACTTC. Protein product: CASSQDRSGAYEQYF.

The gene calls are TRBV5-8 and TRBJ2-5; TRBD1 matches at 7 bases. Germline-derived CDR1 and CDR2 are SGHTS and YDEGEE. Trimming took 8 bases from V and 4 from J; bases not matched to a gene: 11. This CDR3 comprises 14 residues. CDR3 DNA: TGTGCCAGTTCGGTTAGGGGGCGAGGAGAGACCCAGTACTTC. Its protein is CASSVRGRGETQYF.

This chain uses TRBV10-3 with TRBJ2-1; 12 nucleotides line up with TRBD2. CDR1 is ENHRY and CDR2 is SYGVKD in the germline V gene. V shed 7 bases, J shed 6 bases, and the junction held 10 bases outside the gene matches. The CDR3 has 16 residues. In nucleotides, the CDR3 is TGTGCCATCACTGAACCGGGACTAGCGGGCCCCAATGAGCAGTTCTTC. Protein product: CAITEPGLAGPNEQFF.

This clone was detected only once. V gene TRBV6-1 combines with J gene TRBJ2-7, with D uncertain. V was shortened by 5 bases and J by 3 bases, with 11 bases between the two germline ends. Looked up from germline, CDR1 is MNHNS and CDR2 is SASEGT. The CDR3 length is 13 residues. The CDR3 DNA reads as TGTGCCAGCAGTCCTCGGACGGTCTACGAGCAGTACTTC. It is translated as CASSPRTVYEQYF.

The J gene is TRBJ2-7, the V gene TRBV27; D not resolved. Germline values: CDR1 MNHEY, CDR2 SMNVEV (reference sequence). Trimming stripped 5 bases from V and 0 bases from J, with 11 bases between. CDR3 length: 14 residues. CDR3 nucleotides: TGTGCCAGCAGTCCGGCAGGCTTCTCCTACGAGCAGTACTTC. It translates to CASSPAGFSYEQYF.